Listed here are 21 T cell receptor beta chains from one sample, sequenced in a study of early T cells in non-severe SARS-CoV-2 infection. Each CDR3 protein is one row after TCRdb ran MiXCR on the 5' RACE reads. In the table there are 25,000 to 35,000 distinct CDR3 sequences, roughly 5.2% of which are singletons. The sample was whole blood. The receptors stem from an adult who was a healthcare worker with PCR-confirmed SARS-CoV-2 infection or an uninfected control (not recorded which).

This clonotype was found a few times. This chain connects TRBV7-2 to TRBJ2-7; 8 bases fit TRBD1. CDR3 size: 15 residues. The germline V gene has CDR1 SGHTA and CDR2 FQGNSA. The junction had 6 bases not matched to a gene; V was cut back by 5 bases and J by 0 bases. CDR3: CASSRGQGLSYEQYF. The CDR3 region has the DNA TGTGCCAGCAGCAGAGGACAGGGCCTCTCCTACGAGCAGTACTTC.

CDR3 region: CASSLGSGGIGELFF. CDR3 nucleotides: TGTGCCAGCAGCTTAGGCTCAGGGGGCATCGGGGAGCTGTTTTTT. The chain uses TRBV7-2 and TRBJ2-2, with 8 bases lining up with TRBD1. The CDR3 is 15 amino acids. Germline V gene sequence: CDR1 SGHTA, CDR2 FQGNSA. The V gene end was trimmed by 1 base and the J gene end by 7 bases; junction bases not matched to a gene: 5. The complete variable domain, with remaining parts taken from reference TRBV7-2 and TRBJ2-2, reads GAGVSQSPSNKVTEKGKDVELRCDPISGHTALYWYRQSLGQGLEFLIYFQGNSAPDKSGLPSDRFSAERTGGSVSTLTIQRTQQEDSAVYLCASSLGSGGIGELFFGEGSRLTVL.

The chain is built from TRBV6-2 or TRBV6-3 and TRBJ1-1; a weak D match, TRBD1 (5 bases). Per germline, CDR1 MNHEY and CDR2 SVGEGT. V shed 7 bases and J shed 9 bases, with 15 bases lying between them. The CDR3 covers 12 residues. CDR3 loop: CASTSGGLKAFF. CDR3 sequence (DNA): TGTGCCAGCACCTCTGGGGGACTGAAAGCTTTCTTT.

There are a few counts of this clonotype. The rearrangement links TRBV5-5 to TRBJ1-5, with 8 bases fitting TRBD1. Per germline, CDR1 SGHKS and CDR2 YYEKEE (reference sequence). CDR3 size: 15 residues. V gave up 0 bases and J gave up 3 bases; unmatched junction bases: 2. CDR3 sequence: CASSLGRGLNQPQHF. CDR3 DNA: TGTGCCAGCAGCTTGGGCAGGGGGCTCAATCAGCCCCAGCATTTT.

Here the CDR3 reads CASSQQNSNQPQHF. The CDR3 coding sequence is TGTGCCAGTAGTCAACAGAATAGCAATCAGCCCCAGCATTTT. This chain uses TRBV19 with TRBJ1-5; D not resolved. CDR3 length equals 14 residues. Trimming cost V 5 bases and J 0 bases, with 8 bases left between them. From germline, CDR1 is LNHDA and CDR2 SQIVND (reference sequence).

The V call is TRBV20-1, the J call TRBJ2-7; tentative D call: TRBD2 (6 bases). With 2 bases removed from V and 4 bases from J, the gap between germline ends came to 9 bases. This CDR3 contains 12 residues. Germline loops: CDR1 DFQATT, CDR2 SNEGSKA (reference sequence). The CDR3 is CSARHREYEQYF. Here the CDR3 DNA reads TGCAGTGCTAGACACCGGGAGTACGAGCAGTACTTC.

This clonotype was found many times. CDR3 sequence reads: CASRANTGELFF. The CDR3 region has the DNA TGTGCCAGCAGAGCGAACACCGGGGAGCTGTTTTTT. This rearrangement joins TRBV11-2 to TRBJ2-2; D call uncertain. Germline values: CDR1 SGHAT, CDR2 FQNNGV. The CDR3 totals 12 residues. Deletions cut 6 bases from V and 0 bases from J, with 2 bases between. Drawing the rest from reference TRBV11-2 and TRBJ2-2, the complete variable domain is EAGVAQSPRYKIIEKRQSVAFWCNPISGHATLYWYQQILGQGPKLLIQFQNNGVVDDSQLPKDRFSAERLKGVDSTLKIQPAKLEDSAVYLCASRANTGELFFGEGSRLTVL.

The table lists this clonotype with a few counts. CDR3 residues: CASSFYRDNEQFF. The CDR3 DNA follows: TGTGCCAGCAGTTTTTACAGGGACAATGAGCAGTTCTTC. The chain is built from TRBV28 and TRBJ2-1; possibly TRBD1 for D (6 bases). V was cut by 3 bases and J by 5 bases, with 8 bases left in between. In germline, CDR1 is MDHEN, CDR2 SYDVKM. The CDR3 extends over 13 amino acids.

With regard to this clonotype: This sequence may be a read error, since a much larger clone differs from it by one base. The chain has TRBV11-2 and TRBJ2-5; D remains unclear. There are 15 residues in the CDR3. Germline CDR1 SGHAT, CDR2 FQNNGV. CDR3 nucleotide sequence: TGTGCCAGCTGCTTAATCTCCAGAGGACAAGAGACCCAGTACTTC. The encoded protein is CASCLISRGQETQYF.

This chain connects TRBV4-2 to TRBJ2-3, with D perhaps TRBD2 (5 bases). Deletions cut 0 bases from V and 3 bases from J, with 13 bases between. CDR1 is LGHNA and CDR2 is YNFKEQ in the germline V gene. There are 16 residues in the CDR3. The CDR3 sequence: CASSQDPWGATDTQYF. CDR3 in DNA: TGTGCCAGCAGCCAAGATCCCTGGGGAGCAACAGATACGCAGTATTTT.

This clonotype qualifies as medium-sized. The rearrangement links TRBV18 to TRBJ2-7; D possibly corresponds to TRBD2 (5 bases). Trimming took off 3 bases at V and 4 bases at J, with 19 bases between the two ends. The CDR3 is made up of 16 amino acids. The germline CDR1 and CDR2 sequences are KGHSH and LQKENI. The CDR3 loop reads CASSPRPTRVNYEQYF. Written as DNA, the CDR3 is TGTGCCAGCTCACCCCGGCCCACTAGAGTGAATTACGAGCAGTACTTC.

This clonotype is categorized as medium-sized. The CDR3 DNA reads as TGTGCCAGCAGTAAATTCGGACAGGGCGATAATTCACCCCTCCACTTT. This sequence encodes CASSKFGQGDNSPLHF. V and J are TRBV7-9 and TRBJ1-6; TRBD1 aligns across 8 bases. The CDR3 runs 16 residues. The trim removed 6 bases at V and 5 bases at J, leaving 9 bases unmatched. Germline CDR1 is SEHNR and CDR2 is FQNEAQ (reference sequence). Together with reference TRBV7-9 and TRBJ1-6, the CDR3 gives the full variable domain: DTGVSQNPRHKITKRGQNVTFRCDPISEHNRLYWYRQTLGQGPEFLTYFQNEAQLEKSRLLSDRFSAERPKGSFSTLEIQRTEQGDSAMYLCASSKFGQGDNSPLHFGNGTRLTVT.

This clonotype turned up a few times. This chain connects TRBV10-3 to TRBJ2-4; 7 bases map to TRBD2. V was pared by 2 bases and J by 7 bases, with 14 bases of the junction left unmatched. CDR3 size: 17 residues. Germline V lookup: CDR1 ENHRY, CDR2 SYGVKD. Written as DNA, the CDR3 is TGTGCCATCAGTGAGACCCTCGGAGGGGCCGGGGGGAACATTCAGTACTTC. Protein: CAISETLGGAGGNIQYF.

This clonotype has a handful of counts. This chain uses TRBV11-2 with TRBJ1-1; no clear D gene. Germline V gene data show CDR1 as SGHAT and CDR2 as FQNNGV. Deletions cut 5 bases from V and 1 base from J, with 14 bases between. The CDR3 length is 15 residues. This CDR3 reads CASSPLWARNTEAFF. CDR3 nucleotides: TGTGCCAGCAGCCCGCTTTGGGCCAGGAACACTGAAGCTTTCTTT.

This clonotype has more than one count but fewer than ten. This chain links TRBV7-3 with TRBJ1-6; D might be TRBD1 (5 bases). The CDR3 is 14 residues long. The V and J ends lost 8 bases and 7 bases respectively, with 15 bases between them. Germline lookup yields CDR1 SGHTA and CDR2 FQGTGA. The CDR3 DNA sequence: TGTGCCAGCCGAAGGGACGGCCGGAATTCACCCCTCCACTTT. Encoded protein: CASRRDGRNSPLHF.

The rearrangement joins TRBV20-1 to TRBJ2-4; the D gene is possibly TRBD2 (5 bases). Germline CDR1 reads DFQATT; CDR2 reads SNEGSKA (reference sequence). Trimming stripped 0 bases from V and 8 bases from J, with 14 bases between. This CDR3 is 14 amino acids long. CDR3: CSAREGGPGDIQYF. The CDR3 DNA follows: TGCAGTGCTAGAGAAGGCGGGCCGGGTGACATTCAGTACTTC.

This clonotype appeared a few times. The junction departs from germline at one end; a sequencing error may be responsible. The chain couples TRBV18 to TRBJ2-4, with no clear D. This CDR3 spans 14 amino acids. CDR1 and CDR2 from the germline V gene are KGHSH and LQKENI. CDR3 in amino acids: CASSDRQARNIQYF. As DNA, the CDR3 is TGTGCCAGCTCAGACCGGCAGGCCAGAAACATTCAGTACTTC.

In DNA form, the CDR3 reads TGTGCCAGACGGACTAGCGGGAGGGCCACAAGGAGGGTTCGCCACGAGCAGTACTTC. Encoded protein: CARRTSGRATRRVRHEQYF. V is TRBV6-5 and J is TRBJ2-7; TRBD2 matches 15 bases. Trimming took 9 bases from V and 5 from J; bases not matched to a gene: 20. CDR3 length: 19 residues. Per germline, CDR1 MNHEY and CDR2 SVGAGI.

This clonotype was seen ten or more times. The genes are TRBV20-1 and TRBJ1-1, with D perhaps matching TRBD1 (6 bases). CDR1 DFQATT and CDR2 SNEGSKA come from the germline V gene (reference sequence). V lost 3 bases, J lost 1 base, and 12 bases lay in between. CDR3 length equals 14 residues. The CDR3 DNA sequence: TGCAGTGCTAGGGGGGGGCGCGGGAACACTGAAGCTTTCTTT. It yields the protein CSARGGRGNTEAFF.

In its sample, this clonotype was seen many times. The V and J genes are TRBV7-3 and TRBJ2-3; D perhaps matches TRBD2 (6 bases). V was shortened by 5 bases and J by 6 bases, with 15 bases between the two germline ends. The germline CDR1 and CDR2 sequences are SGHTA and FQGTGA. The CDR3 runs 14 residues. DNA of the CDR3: TGTGCCAGCAGCCCCGGGACTCCGGAGGATACGCAGTATTTT. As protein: CASSPGTPEDTQYF. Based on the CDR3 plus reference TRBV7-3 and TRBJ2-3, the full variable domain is GAGVSQTPSNKVTEKGKYVELRCDPISGHTALYWYRQSLGQGPEFLIYFQGTGAADDSGLPNDRFFAVRPEGSVSTLKIQRTERGDSAVYLCASSPGTPEDTQYFGPGTRLTVL.

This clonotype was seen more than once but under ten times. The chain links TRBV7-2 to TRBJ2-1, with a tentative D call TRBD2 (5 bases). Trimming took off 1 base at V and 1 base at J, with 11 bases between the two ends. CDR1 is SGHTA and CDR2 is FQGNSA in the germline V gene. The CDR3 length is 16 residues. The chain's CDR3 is CASSLVGRRSYNEQFF. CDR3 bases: TGTGCCAGCAGCTTAGTTGGGCGGAGGTCCTACAATGAGCAGTTCTTC.